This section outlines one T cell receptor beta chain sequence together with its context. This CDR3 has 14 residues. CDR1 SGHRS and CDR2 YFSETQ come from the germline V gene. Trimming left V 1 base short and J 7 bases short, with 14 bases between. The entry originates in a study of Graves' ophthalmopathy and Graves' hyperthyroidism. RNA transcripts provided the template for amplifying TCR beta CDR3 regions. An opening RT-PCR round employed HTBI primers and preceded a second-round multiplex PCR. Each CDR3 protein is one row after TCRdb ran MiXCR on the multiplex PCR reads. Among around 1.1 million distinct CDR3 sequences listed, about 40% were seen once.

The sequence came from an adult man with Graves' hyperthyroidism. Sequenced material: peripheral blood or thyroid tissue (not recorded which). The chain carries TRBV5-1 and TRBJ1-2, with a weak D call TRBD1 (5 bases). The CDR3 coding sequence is TGCGCCAGCAGCTTGTTGCCGCAGGGTGGTGGCTACACCTTC. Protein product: CASSLLPQGGGYTF.